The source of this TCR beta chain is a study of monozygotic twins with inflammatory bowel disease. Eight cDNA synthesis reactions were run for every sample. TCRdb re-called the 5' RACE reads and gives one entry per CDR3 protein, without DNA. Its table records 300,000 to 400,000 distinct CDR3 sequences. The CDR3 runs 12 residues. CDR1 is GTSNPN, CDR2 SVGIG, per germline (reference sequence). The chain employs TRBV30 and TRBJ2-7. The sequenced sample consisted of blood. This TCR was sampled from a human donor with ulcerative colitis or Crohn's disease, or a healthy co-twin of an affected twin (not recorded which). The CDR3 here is CAWSVQLYEQYF.